This T cell receptor beta chain came from a study of patients and donors after allogeneic stem cell transplantation. Looked up from germline, CDR1 is SNHLY and CDR2 is FYNNEI. The V end was cut by 3 bases, the J end by 8 bases, with 7 bases between. This CDR3 comprises 11 residues. MiXCR, run by TCRdb on the RT-PCR reads, gives a single entry per CDR3 protein. This table has some 160,000 distinct CDR3 sequences, approximately 24% appearing once. There are many counts of this clonotype. Sequenced material: blood, either unsorted or a sorted T cell fraction (not recorded which). This receptor was taken from a human donor who was either an allogeneic HSCT recipient or a stem cell or donor lymphocyte infusion donor (not recorded which). It is not recorded whose cells these are; they may come from a transplant donor. The chain links TRBV2 to TRBJ1-2; D unclear. CDR3 sequence reads: CASSDSGGYTF. DNA for the CDR3: TGTGCCAGCAGTGACAGTGGCGGCTACACCTTC. The whole variable domain, filled in from reference TRBV2 and TRBJ1-2, reads EPEVTQTPSHQVTQMGQEVILRCVPISNHLYFYWYRQILGQKVEFLVSFYNNEISEKSEIFDDQFSVERPDGSNFTLKIRSTKLEDSAMYFCASSDSGGYTFGSGTRLTVV.